The next 2 T cell receptor beta chains were all read from a single sample in a study of blood T cell repertoires in COVID-19. Sequencing was performed with immunoSEQ multiplex PCR; in TCRdb, only in-frame clones are kept and a portion is missing. The table lists under 130,000 clones, 84% of them singletons. Sequenced input: peripheral blood. The receptors shown here come from a human donor in a cohort sampled during active or convalescent COVID-19.

This chain links TRBV5-1 with TRBJ2-7, with TRBD1 matching 9 bases. The CDR3 sequence is 15 residues long. The ends lost 1 base at V and 3 bases at J; junction bases unmatched: 5. The germline CDR1 and CDR2 sequences are SGHRS and YFSETQ. CDR3 residues: CASSLTRTGVYEQYF. The CDR3 nucleotides are TGCGCCAGCAGCTTGACCCGGACAGGGGTCTACGAGCAGTACTTC. The full variable domain, its missing parts supplied by reference TRBV5-1 and TRBJ2-7, is KAGVTQTPRYLIKTRGQQVTLSCSPISGHRSVSWYQQTPGQGLQFLFEYFSETQRNKGNFPGRFSGRQFSNSRSEMNVSTLELGDSALYLCASSLTRTGVYEQYFGPGTRLTVT.

The table lists this clone with a few counts. The chain is built from TRBV5-1 and TRBJ1-2, with 9 bases aligning to TRBD1. Looked up from germline, CDR1 is SGHRS and CDR2 is YFSETQ. This CDR3 is 14 amino acids long. With V trimmed by 0 bases and J by 7 bases, 4 bases remained unmatched. CDR3: CASSLGGQGVGYTF. CDR3 sequence (DNA): TGCGCCAGCAGCTTGGGGGGACAGGGAGTTGGCTACACCTTC.